This T cell receptor beta chain was documented in a study of cytomegalovirus exposure and HLA in healthy donors. CDR3 length equals 13 residues. Germline V gives CDR1 MNHEY, CDR2 SMNVEV (reference sequence). V shed 5 bases and J shed 6 bases, with 11 bases lying between them. A note on this clone: Its antigen is unknown.

Primers included in the PCR were 60 Vbeta and 13 Jbeta primers. The repertoire was sequenced with immunoSEQ multiplex PCR; TCRdb's copy has only in-frame clones and lacks some. The sample includes around 140,000 clones, more than 75% of them seen just once. Study results and caveats: Researchers catalogued about 150 TCR beta chains as cytomegalovirus-associated. TRBV6-2, TRBV6-3 and other indistinguishable V segments were excluded. Both high specificity and high sensitivity reportedly marked the classifier's diagnosis of cytomegalovirus status.

The TCR sequence derives from a woman aged 25 to 39 in good health and CMV-seronegative. The material sequenced was PBMCs. The chain combines TRBV27 with TRBJ1-5; no definite D call. In DNA form, the CDR3 reads TGTGCCAGCAGTCCCACTCCGGTTCAGCCCCAGCATTTT. This encodes CASSPTPVQPQHF.